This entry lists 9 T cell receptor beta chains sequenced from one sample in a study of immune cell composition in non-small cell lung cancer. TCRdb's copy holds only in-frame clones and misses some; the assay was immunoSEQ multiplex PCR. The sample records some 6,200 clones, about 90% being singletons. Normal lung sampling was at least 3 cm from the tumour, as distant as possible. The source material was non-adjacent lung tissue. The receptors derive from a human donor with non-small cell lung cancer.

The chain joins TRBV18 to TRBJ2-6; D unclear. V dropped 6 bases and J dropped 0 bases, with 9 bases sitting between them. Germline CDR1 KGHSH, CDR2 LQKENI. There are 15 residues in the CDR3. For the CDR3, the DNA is TGTGCCAGCTCCCAGCTAGGCTCTGGGGCCAACGTCCTGACTTTC. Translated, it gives CASSQLGSGANVLTF.

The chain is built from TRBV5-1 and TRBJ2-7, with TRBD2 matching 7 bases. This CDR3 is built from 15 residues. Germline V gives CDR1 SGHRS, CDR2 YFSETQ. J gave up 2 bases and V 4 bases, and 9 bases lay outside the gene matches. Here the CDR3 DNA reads TGCGCCAGCAGCCGCACCGGGCGGGAGCCCTACGAGCAGTACTTC. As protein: CASSRTGREPYEQYF.

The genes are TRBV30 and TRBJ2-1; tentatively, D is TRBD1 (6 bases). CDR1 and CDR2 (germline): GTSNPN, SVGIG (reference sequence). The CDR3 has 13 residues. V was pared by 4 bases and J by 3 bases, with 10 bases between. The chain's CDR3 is CAWNRGFYNEQFF. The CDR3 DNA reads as TGTGCCTGGAATAGGGGGTTCTACAATGAGCAGTTCTTC. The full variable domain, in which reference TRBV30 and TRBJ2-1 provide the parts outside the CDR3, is SQTIHQWPATLVQPVGSPLSLECTVEGTSNPNLYWYRQAAGRGLQLLFYSVGIGQISSEVPQNLSASRPQDRQFILSSKKLLLSDSGFYLCAWNRGFYNEQFFGPGTRLTVL.

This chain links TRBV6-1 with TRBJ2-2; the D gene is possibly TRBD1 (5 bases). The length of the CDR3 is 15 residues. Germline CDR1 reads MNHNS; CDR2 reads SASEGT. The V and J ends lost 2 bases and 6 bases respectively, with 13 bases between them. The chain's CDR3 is CASSERSRVPGELFF. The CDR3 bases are TGTGCCAGCAGTGAACGATCCAGGGTCCCCGGGGAGCTGTTTTTT.

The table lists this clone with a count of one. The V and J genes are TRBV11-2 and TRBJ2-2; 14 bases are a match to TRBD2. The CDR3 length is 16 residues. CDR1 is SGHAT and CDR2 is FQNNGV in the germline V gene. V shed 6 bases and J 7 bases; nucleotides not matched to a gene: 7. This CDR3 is CASSWTSGRLVGELFF. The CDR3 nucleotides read TGTGCCAGCAGTTGGACTAGCGGGAGGCTGGTCGGGGAGCTGTTTTTT.

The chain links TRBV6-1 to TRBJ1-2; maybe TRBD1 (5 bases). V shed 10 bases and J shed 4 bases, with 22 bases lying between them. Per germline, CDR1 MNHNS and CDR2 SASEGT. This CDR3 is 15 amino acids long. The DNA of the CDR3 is TGTGCCATCATGACCCAGGGCGGCGCCCGCTATGGCTACACCTTC. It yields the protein CAIMTQGGARYGYTF.

The DNA of the CDR3 is TGCAGCGGGACAGAAGCCTACGAGCAGTACTTC. This encodes CSGTEAYEQYF. The chain links TRBV29-1 to TRBJ2-7, with D possibly TRBD1 on 6 matching bases. Trimming removed 7 bases from V and 2 bases from J, with 9 bases in between. The germline V gene encodes CDR1 SQVTM and CDR2 ANQGSEA. This CDR3 comprises 11 residues.

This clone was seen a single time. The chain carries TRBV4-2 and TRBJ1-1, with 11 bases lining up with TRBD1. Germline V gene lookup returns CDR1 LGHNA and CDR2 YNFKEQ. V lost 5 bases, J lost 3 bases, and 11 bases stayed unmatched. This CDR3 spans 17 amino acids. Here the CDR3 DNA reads TGTGCCAGCAGCACTCGGACAGGGGGCTGGGGAGACACTGAAGCTTTCTTT. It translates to CASSTRTGGWGDTEAFF.

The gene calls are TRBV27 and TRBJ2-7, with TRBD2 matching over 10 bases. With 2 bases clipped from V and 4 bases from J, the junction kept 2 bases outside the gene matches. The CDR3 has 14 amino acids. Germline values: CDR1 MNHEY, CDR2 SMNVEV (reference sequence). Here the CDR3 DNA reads TGTGCCAGCAGTTTAGCTAGCGGGAGTTACGAGCAGTACTTC. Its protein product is CASSLASGSYEQYF.